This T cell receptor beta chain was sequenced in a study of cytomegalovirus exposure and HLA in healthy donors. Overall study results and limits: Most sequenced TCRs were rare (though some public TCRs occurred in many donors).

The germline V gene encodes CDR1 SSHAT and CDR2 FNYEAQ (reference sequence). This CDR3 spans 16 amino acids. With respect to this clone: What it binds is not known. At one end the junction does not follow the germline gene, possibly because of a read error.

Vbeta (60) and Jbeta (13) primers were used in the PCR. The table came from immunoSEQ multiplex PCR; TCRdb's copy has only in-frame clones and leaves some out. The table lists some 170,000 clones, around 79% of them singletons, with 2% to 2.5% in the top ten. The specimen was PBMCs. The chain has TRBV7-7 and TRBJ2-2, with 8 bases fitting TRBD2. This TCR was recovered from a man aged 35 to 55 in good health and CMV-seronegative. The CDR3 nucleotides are TGTGCTAGCAGCTCAGCCGGGACTAGTAACACCGGGGAGCTGTTTTTT. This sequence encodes CASSSAGTSNTGELFF.